This entry describes one T cell receptor (beta chain). Which antigen it targets is not known. The input lacks base qualities; no much larger clone sits a single base away. The CDR3 holds 16 amino acids from the cysteine to the phenylalanine. The retained sequence is limited to the CDR3, 48 bases, with the frame set at the first base. V is cut back by 3 bases and J by 4 bases, with 9 bases in the junction unmatched. As encoded in the germline V gene, CDR1 is SGHRS while CDR2 is YFSETQ. This specimen comes from a study of OX40 agonist ivuxolimab in advanced cancers. Some background on the complete study: Ivuxolimab was a fully human IgG2 agonistic monoclonal antibody targeting the costimulatory receptor OX40 (CD134). Intravenous ivuxolimab was administered to patients every 2 weeks at six dose levels: 0.01, 0.1, 0.3, 1.5, 3 and 10 mg/kg. Of the roughly 50 dose-escalation patients, hepatocellular carcinoma was present in approximately 20, melanoma in roughly 15, renal cell carcinoma in 9 and head and neck cancer in 9. The dose-escalation cohort was roughly 83% male with a mean age of about 65 years, ranging from about 23 to 85. Patients were allowed to have had prior anti-PD-1, anti-PD-L1 or anti-CTLA-4 therapy, and 40% of the dose-escalation patients had been treated with checkpoint inhibitors. Three dose-escalation patients achieved partial responses, one with hepatocellular carcinoma and two with cutaneous melanoma. Peripheral TCRbeta sequencing aimed to test whether ivuxolimab altered TCR sequence diversity and caused clonal T-cell expansion. The monotherapy dose-escalation portion (N of about 50 patients) of the phase I ivuxolimab trial is reported in the paper.

Here is what the overall study found, with its caveats: Low levels of normalized T-cell clonal expansion were also seen in some nonresponding patients. Which antigens the clonally expanded peripheral T cells were specific for was not determined. Partial responders in the 0.1-3.0 mg/kg groups had among the lowest normalized peripheral clonal expansion, especially among CD8+ T cells. After ivuxolimab, CD8+ T cells had more expanded clones than CD4+ T cells on average. At doses of 0.1 to 3.0 mg/kg, clonal expansion of both CD4+ and CD8+ blood T cells was observed from baseline to week 6.

For sequencing of the TCRbeta CDR3 region, genomic DNA was extracted from the sorted cells. TCRbeta CDR3 regions were sequenced using the immunoSEQ Assay. In its TCRdb copy, this immuneACCESS table keeps in-frame sequences only and misses some clones. Where compared with another copy, unresolved V genes explain less than half of these, and the others have no known cause. The sample table contains roughly 69,000 clones; only one count was recorded for about 91% of them. More than 0.85% of the sample rests with the top ten. Patients with autoimmune disease history or receiving systemic immunosuppression were excluded from the trial. In every dose cohort, peripheral blood was drawn for TCR sequencing at baseline, cycle 4 day 1, and cycle 7 day 1. The samples were taken from a phase I, first-in-human, multicenter, open-label dose-escalation trial of ivuxolimab. The trial enrolled adults with locally advanced or metastatic head and neck squamous cell, hepatocellular, melanoma or renal cell carcinoma. CD4+ and CD8+ T cells were sorted separately from peripheral blood before TCR sequencing.

The sequence links TRBV5-1 to TRBJ1-2; TRBD1 fits 10 bases in the junction. The clonotype originates from an adult with an advanced solid tumor such as melanoma, head and neck, liver or kidney cancer. Here the sequenced sample was CD4+ or CD8+ T cells sorted from blood, taken in a trial of the OX40 agonist ivuxolimab. The CDR3: CASSSQQGQGFYGYTF. The bases read TGCGCCAGCAGCTCTCAGCAGGGACAGGGGTTCTATGGCTACACCTTC.